The present entry profiles one T cell receptor (beta chain) with its context. The data are from a study of blood T cells in healthy people across ages. A minimum of 6.5 million PBMCs was isolated per sample. CDR3 length: 15 residues. V was trimmed by 6 bases and J by 5 bases, leaving 21 bases between them. The germline CDR1 and CDR2 sequences are SGDLS and YYNGEE. PCR was performed a second time for about 6 to 12 cycles using a sample-barcoded 5' primer and a J-beta primer mix. TCRdb redid the calling of the 5' RACE reads with MiXCR, one entry per CDR3 protein. The table records about 720,000 distinct CDR3 sequences, about 20% of them present only once.

The sequenced material came from blood. This chain connects TRBV9 to TRBJ2-7; a weak D match, TRBD2 (6 bases). The TCR sequence derives from a man in his 70s in good health. CDR3: CASTPGAGRRNEQYF. The CDR3 DNA is TGTGCCAGCACCCCCGGAGCAGGGAGGAGAAACGAGCAGTACTTC.